Below, 10 T cell receptor beta chains from the same sample are listed, as sequenced in a study of cytomegalovirus exposure and HLA in healthy donors. PCR amplification relied on 60 Vbeta primers (plus 13 Jbeta primers). The data were produced by immunoSEQ multiplex PCR, yet TCRdb's version contains in-frame clones alone and is incomplete. This sample carries 170,000 or so clones, roughly 84% of them seen once, and the ten largest clones take roughly 0.38%. Sequencing used PBMCs. The receptors were gathered from a boy younger than 10 in good health and CMV-seronegative.

The chain uses TRBV5-1 and TRBJ1-3, with D uncertain. Deletions cut 0 bases from V and 4 bases from J, with 11 bases between. The CDR3 is made up of 15 amino acids. CDR1 is SGHRS and CDR2 is YFSETQ in the germline V gene. The CDR3 reads CASSLETIGGNTIYF. DNA of the CDR3: TGCGCCAGCAGCTTGGAGACAATTGGCGGAAACACCATATATTTT.

The chain links TRBV28 to TRBJ2-1, with TRBD2 as a possible D gene (6 bases). The V end lost 6 bases, the J end lost 7 bases, and 19 bases lay between the germline ends. The CDR3 spans 15 residues. Germline V CDR1 and CDR2: MDHEN, SYDVKM. CDR3 loop: CASRRPLGGRNEQFF. For the CDR3, the DNA is TGTGCCAGCAGGAGGCCGTTGGGGGGTCGTAATGAGCAGTTCTTC. The whole variable domain, filled in from reference TRBV28 and TRBJ2-1, reads DVKVTQSSRYLVKRTGEKVFLECVQDMDHENMFWYRQDPGLGLRLIYFSYDVKMKEKGDIPEGYSVSREKKERFSLILESASTNQTSMYLCASRRPLGGRNEQFFGPGTRLTVL.

Only one count was recorded for this clone. The chain uses TRBV6-5 and TRBJ2-7; maybe TRBD2 (6 bases). Looked up from germline, CDR1 is MNHEY and CDR2 is SVGAGI. The CDR3 runs to 12 residues. V dropped 6 bases and J dropped 9 bases, with 15 bases sitting between them. The CDR3 loop is CASRRPGGGQYF. As DNA, the CDR3 is TGTGCCAGCAGACGACCCGGGGGAGGGCAGTACTTC.

The chain carries TRBV7-9 and TRBJ1-2; TRBD1 matches 7 bases. The CDR3 contains 13 residues. With 5 bases clipped from V and 6 bases from J, the junction kept 6 bases outside the gene matches. Germline loops: CDR1 SEHNR, CDR2 FQNEAQ (reference sequence). The CDR3 spells CASSDDRVNGYTF. CDR3 DNA: TGTGCCAGCAGCGATGACAGGGTAAATGGCTACACCTTC. The full variable domain, its missing parts supplied by reference TRBV7-9 and TRBJ1-2, is DTGVSQNPRHKITKRGQNVTFRCDPISEHNRLYWYRQTLGQGPEFLTYFQNEAQLEKSRLLSDRFSAERPKGSFSTLEIQRTEQGDSAMYLCASSDDRVNGYTFGSGTRLTVV.

This rearrangement joins TRBV2 to TRBJ2-7, with unresolved D. CDR1 SNHLY and CDR2 FYNNEI come from the germline V gene. The CDR3 runs to 12 residues. Deletions cut 7 bases from V and 1 base from J, with 8 bases between. Here the CDR3 reads CASITLSYEQYF. The CDR3 DNA reads as TGTGCCAGCATTACATTATCCTACGAGCAGTACTTC. Together with reference TRBV2 and TRBJ2-7, the CDR3 gives the full variable domain: EPEVTQTPSHQVTQMGQEVILRCVPISNHLYFYWYRQILGQKVEFLVSFYNNEISEKSEIFDDQFSVERPDGSNFTLKIRSTKLEDSAMYFCASITLSYEQYFGPGTRLTVT.

The chain has TRBV28 and TRBJ2-1, with D possibly matching TRBD2 (6 bases). Germline CDR1 is MDHEN and CDR2 is SYDVKM. This CDR3 region has 17 residues. Trimming left V 5 bases short and J 6 bases short, with 23 bases between. The CDR3 DNA reads as TGTGCCAGCAGTCCTACCCCCGGACTCTCCGGGGGCAATGAGCAGTTCTTC. Translation: CASSPTPGLSGGNEQFF.

The chain employs TRBV28 and TRBJ2-7; 9 bases line up with TRBD2. J gave up 7 bases and V 3 bases, and 7 bases lay outside the gene matches. Germline CDR1 reads MDHEN; CDR2 reads SYDVKM. The length of the CDR3 is 14 residues. The CDR3, as DNA: TGTGCCAGCAGTTTGGCGGGAGGGCCTGAAGAGCAGTACTTC. Encoded protein: CASSLAGGPEEQYF.

The chain uses TRBV10-3 and TRBJ2-1; 7 nucleotides match TRBD1. Trimming at V came to 10 bases and at J to 0 bases, leaving 12 bases not matched to a gene. The CDR3 length is 16 residues. The germline gives CDR1 ENHRY, CDR2 SYGVKD. In nucleotides, the CDR3 is TGTGCCACCGGGGCAGGGGGTTTGAGCTCCTACAATGAGCAGTTCTTC. It encodes CATGAGGLSSYNEQFF.

The chain carries TRBV27 and TRBJ1-5; TRBD1 aligns across 8 bases. Per germline, CDR1 MNHEY and CDR2 SMNVEV (reference sequence). J lost 3 bases, V lost 2 bases, and 6 bases had no gene match. The CDR3 sequence is 16 residues long. The CDR3 region is CASSLGQGLINQPQHF. The CDR3 DNA reads as TGTGCCAGCAGTTTAGGACAGGGCCTAATCAATCAGCCCCAGCATTTT.

The chain combines TRBV7-2 with TRBJ2-7; tentatively, D is TRBD2 (7 bases). CDR1 is SGHTA, CDR2 FQGNSA, per germline. There are 15 residues in the CDR3. Trimming shortened V by 5 bases and J by 6 bases, and 20 bases separated the two germline ends. CDR3 region: CASSPRGTQRGEQYF. The CDR3 nucleotides read TGTGCCAGCAGCCCGAGGGGGACTCAGCGGGGCGAGCAGTACTTC.